This T cell receptor (beta chain) was identified in a study of T cells after yellow fever vaccination. General study results and limits: Among all clonotypes, a small share was observed in both CD4 and CD8 compartments.

At least ten counts were recorded for this clonotype. Antigen: not known. Template-switching 5'RACE yielded the TCR cDNA; a universal primer site and UMIs were added in the process. TCRdb itself ran the 5' RACE reads through MiXCR, one entry per CDR3 protein. Among about 320,000 distinct CDR3 sequences, around 4.3% were seen once, and the ten largest hold 15% to 20%. CDR1 and CDR2 (germline): DFQATT, SNEGSKA (reference sequence). The CDR3 is 14 residues long. The V end lost 3 bases, the J end lost 5 bases, and 13 bases lay between the germline ends. The chain combines TRBV20-1 with TRBJ1-4, with a tentative D call TRBD1 (5 bases). This sequence originates from a man aged 18 to 29 who received the YFV17D yellow fever vaccine. The specimen was PBMCs, collected 15 days after the yellow fever booster vaccination. The CDR3, as DNA: TGCAGTGCTAGCGCGACAGCAAAAAATGAAAAACTGTTTTTT. Translated: CSASATAKNEKLFF.